These 13 T cell receptor beta chains were sequenced from one sample in a study of blood T cells in healthy people across ages. Using a J-beta primer mix together with a sample-barcoded 5' primer, a second PCR was run for roughly 7 to 11 cycles. MiXCR was run by TCRdb on the 5' RACE reads, yielding one entry per CDR3 protein. Of around 800,000 distinct CDR3 sequences listed, around a quarter were seen once; the top ten hold 2.5% to 3.5%. In addition, the sample was reused for a study of T cells of mothers and their children.

Sample: blood. The receptors stem from a boy aged 5 to 17 in good health.

This clonotype was recorded a few times. The chain recombines TRBV4-1 with TRBJ1-5, with D possibly being TRBD1 (6 bases). Germline assignment: CDR1 MGHRA and CDR2 YSYEKL. Trimming took 4 bases from V and 7 from J, leaving 14 bases between them. This CDR3 is built from 14 residues. CDR3 region: CASSPRGGPQPQHF. CDR3 coding DNA: TGCGCCAGCAGCCCAAGGGGGGGGCCGCAGCCCCAGCATTTT.

This clonotype was found a few times. The V and J genes are TRBV7-3 and TRBJ2-1, with D uncertain. CDR3 length equals 15 residues. Trimming pared 2 bases from V and 3 bases from J, leaving 11 bases between. CDR1 and CDR2 from the germline V gene are SGHTA and FQGTGA. The CDR3 DNA follows: TGTGCCAGCAGCTTAGCTCGCGACAACTACAATGAGCAGTTCTTC. The encoded protein is CASSLARDNYNEQFF.

This clonotype was counted between two and nine times. The chain links TRBV7-2 to TRBJ2-1; the D is unclear. This CDR3 region has 15 residues. V was clipped by 6 bases and J by 6 bases, with 18 bases between them. CDR1 and CDR2 from the germline V gene are SGHTA and FQGNSA. The CDR3 spells CASRLMGISANEQFF. The CDR3 bases are TGTGCCAGCAGACTCATGGGGATCTCGGCCAATGAGCAGTTCTTC.

This clonotype turned up a few times. CDR3: CASSYGSTGGGYEQYF. CDR3 sequence (DNA): TGTGCCAGCAGTTACGGTTCGACAGGGGGAGGCTACGAGCAGTACTTC. This rearrangement joins TRBV6-5 to TRBJ2-7, with 9 nucleotides matching TRBD1. Trimming cost V 2 bases and J 3 bases; bases outside gene matches: 8. Germline CDR1 and CDR2: MNHEY and SVGAGI. The CDR3 contains 16 residues.

The genes are TRBV5-1 and TRBJ2-5; 7 bases are shared with TRBD1. Germline V gives CDR1 SGHRS, CDR2 YFSETQ. J was trimmed by 5 bases and V by 1 base; bases with no gene match: 5. The CDR3 sequence is 14 residues long. This CDR3 reads CASSLQQGSETQYF. CDR3 coding DNA: TGCGCCAGCAGCTTGCAACAGGGGAGCGAGACCCAGTACTTC.

This clonotype was detected ten times or more. The chain uses TRBV11-2 and TRBJ2-7; TRBD1 is a possible D gene (5 bases). The CDR3 loop spans 13 amino acids. With 4 bases removed from V and 4 bases from J, the gap between germline ends came to 11 bases. Germline values: CDR1 SGHAT, CDR2 FQNNGV. The CDR3 region is CASSSQERYEQYF. The CDR3, as DNA: TGTGCCAGCAGCTCACAGGAACGATACGAGCAGTACTTC. The whole variable domain, remainder taken from reference TRBV11-2 and TRBJ2-7, is EAGVAQSPRYKIIEKRQSVAFWCNPISGHATLYWYQQILGQGPKLLIQFQNNGVVDDSQLPKDRFSAERLKGVDSTLKIQPAKLEDSAVYLCASSSQERYEQYFGPGTRLTVT.

As DNA, the CDR3 is TGCGCCAGCAGCTTTCCCGGGGGCCTGTACAATGAGCAGTTCTTC. Protein sequence: CASSFPGGLYNEQFF. The rearrangement links TRBV5-1 to TRBJ2-1; D could derive from TRBD1 or TRBD2 (6 bases each). The germline gives CDR1 SGHRS, CDR2 YFSETQ. CDR3 length equals 15 residues. Trimming left V 2 bases short and J 4 bases short, with 13 bases between.

The table lists this clonotype with a few counts. The rearrangement links TRBV5-1 to TRBJ2-7; D is unresolved. V dropped 2 bases and J dropped 7 bases, with 25 bases sitting between them. The germline V gene has CDR1 SGHRS and CDR2 YFSETQ. The CDR3 contains 17 residues. The CDR3 spells CASSFTSGPPSSWEQYF. Here the CDR3 DNA reads TGCGCCAGCAGCTTTACCTCAGGTCCTCCTTCTTCCTGGGAGCAGTACTTC.

This clonotype was observed a handful of times. The chain uses TRBV7-6 and TRBJ2-3; TRBD2 matches 11 bases. Germline CDR1 and CDR2: SGHVS and FNYEAQ. The CDR3 is 17 residues long. The junction had 9 bases not matched to a gene; V was cut back by 5 bases and J by 2 bases. The CDR3 reads CASSPRASGGFTDTQYF. CDR3 DNA sequence: TGTGCCAGCAGCCCACGGGCTAGCGGGGGGTTCACAGATACGCAGTATTTT.

The chain couples TRBV10-3 to TRBJ1-2; D call uncertain. The germline V and J ends were trimmed by 2 bases and 8 bases, with 15 bases remaining between them. Germline loops: CDR1 ENHRY, CDR2 SYGVKD. The CDR3 loop spans 14 amino acids. The DNA of the CDR3 is TGTGCCATCAGTGAGCCAGGTCAGTCTTCCGGCTACACCTTC. Protein sequence: CAISEPGQSSGYTF.

This chain joins TRBV6-1 and TRBJ2-1; 7 bases fit TRBD2. V lost 2 bases to trimming and J lost 5 bases; unmatched junction nucleotides: 6. The CDR3 is 15 residues long. Germline V gene lookup returns CDR1 MNHNS and CDR2 SASEGT. As DNA, the CDR3 is TGTGCCAGCAGTGAACTGGTGGGGGGGAACAATGAGCAGTTCTTC. Encoded protein: CASSELVGGNNEQFF.

This clonotype was seen a handful of times. The chain is built from TRBV12-3 or TRBV12-4 and TRBJ2-5; possibly TRBD2 for D (6 bases). The V and J ends lost 4 bases and 5 bases respectively, with 17 bases between them. The length of the CDR3 is 15 residues. Here the CDR3 DNA reads TGTGCCAGCAGTTGGCGGGGCCCCGGCTTGGAGACCCAGTACTTC. It is translated as CASSWRGPGLETQYF.

This clonotype was seen a single time. V usage is TRBV29-1 and J usage is TRBJ2-3; D remains ambiguous. Germline CDR1 reads SQVTM; CDR2 reads ANQGSEA. The CDR3 consists of 14 residues. Trimming cost V 5 bases and J 2 bases, with 14 bases left between them. Written as DNA, the CDR3 is TGCAGCGTTACCGGGTCCCCCTACACAGATACGCAGTATTTT. Translation: CSVTGSPYTDTQYF.